This is a list of T cell receptor beta chains from one sample in a study of cytomegalovirus exposure and HLA in healthy donors. The table came from immunoSEQ multiplex PCR; TCRdb's copy has only in-frame clones and leaves some out. The sample lists some 120,000 clones, around 76% occurring once. The sample comprised PBMCs. These receptors were collected from a woman aged 55-70 years in good health and CMV-seropositive. Both conserved end residues are part of each CDR3. Each record gives: V gene, clone size, J gene, D gene, CDR3 protein, CDR3 DNA. The D gene is left open where the match is weak. A clone size is listed for some rows: how often the clone was seen (once, few, many), or a class if it is expanded.

TRBV28	NA	TRBJ1-2	TRBD1	CASSPGTGVGYTF	TGTGCCAGCAGTCCCGGGACAGGGGTTGGCTACACCTTC
TRBV7-2	NA	TRBJ1-2	TRBD1	CASSLADRGRGGYTF	TGTGCCAGCAGCTTAGCTGACAGGGGGCGCGGTGGCTACACCTTC
TRBV5-1	NA	TRBJ2-7	TRBD1	CASRTGTSYEQYF	TGCGCCAGCCGGACAGGGACCTCCTACGAGCAGTACTTC
TRBV7-9	NA	TRBJ2-3	TRBD1	CASSLNRGAADTQYF	TGTGCCAGCAGCTTGAACAGGGGAGCAGCAGATACGCAGTATTTT
TRBV11-2	once	TRBJ1-4	NA	CASSLVGGLATNEKLFF	TGTGCCAGCAGCTTAGTGGGGGGGTTGGCTACTAATGAAAAACTGTTTTTT
TRBV6-5	NA	TRBJ1-2	NA	CASSPRGNYGYTF	TGTGCCAGCAGCCCCAGAGGGAACTATGGCTACACCTTC
TRBV5-1	NA	TRBJ2-2	TRBD2	CASSLGTSGRVATGELFF	TGCGCCAGCAGCCTAGGGACTAGCGGGAGGGTTGCCACCGGGGAGCTGTTTTTT
TRBV6-1	NA	TRBJ1-1	TRBD1	CASTETGLTEAFF	TGTGCCAGCACCGAGACAGGGCTAACTGAAGCTTTCTTT
TRBV7-9	few	TRBJ2-3	TRBD2	CASSSPGGGDTQYF	TGTGCCAGCAGCTCCCCCGGGGGGGGAGATACGCAGTATTTT
TRBV5-6	NA	TRBJ1-3	NA	CASRLRGGSGNTIYF	TGTGCCAGCAGGTTACGCGGGGGCTCTGGAAACACCATATATTTT
TRBV28	NA	TRBJ2-7	TRBD1	CASDRGRFRSYEQYF	TGTGCCAGCGACAGGGGGCGCTTCCGCTCCTACGAGCAGTACTTC
TRBV6-1	NA	TRBJ2-7	NA	CASTREGKSYDEQYF	TGTGCCAGCACCAGGGAAGGGAAAAGTTACGACGAGCAGTACTTC
TRBV27	NA	TRBJ2-7	NA	CASSPSGTRTYEQYF	TGTGCCAGCAGTCCATCTGGTACACGTACCTACGAGCAGTACTTC
TRBV9	NA	TRBJ1-1	NA	CASSPIPGMNTEAFF	TGTGCCAGCAGCCCAATTCCAGGGATGAACACTGAAGCTTTCTTT
TRBV9	NA	TRBJ2-1	TRBD2	CASSVALAGGLNEQFF	TGTGCCAGCAGCGTAGCGCTAGCGGGGGGGCTGAATGAGCAGTTCTTC
TRBV7-2	few	TRBJ2-7	TRBD2	CASSLVGGAVNYEQYF	TGTGCCAGCAGCTTAGTCGGGGGGGCCGTTAACTACGAGCAGTACTTC
TRBV9	NA	TRBJ2-7	TRBD2	CASSFGLASSYEQYF	TGTGCCAGCAGCTTCGGACTAGCGTCTTCCTACGAGCAGTACTTC
TRBV14	NA	TRBJ1-2	NA	CASSQSGGLYGYTF	TGTGCCAGCAGCCAGTCCGGGGGGCTCTATGGCTACACCTTC
TRBV30	NA	TRBJ1-2	TRBD1	CAWSLSPGGGGYTF	TGTGCCTGGAGCCTCTCCCCAGGGGGTGGTGGCTACACCTTC
TRBV7-2	NA	TRBJ1-5	NA	CASSFTTVGNQPQHF	TGTGCCAGCAGCTTTACTACGGTTGGCAATCAGCCCCAGCATTTT
TRBV21-1	NA	TRBJ2-7	NA	CASSKGLAAPFTYEQYF	TGTGCCAGCAGCAAAGGTCTAGCAGCACCTTTTACCTACGAGCAGTACTTC
TRBV10-3	NA	TRBJ2-7	NA	CAISGRWGSYEQYF	TGTGCCATCTCAGGGCGGTGGGGTTCCTACGAGCAGTACTTC
TRBV6-5	NA	TRBJ1-6	NA	CASSSRGGSPLHF	TGTGCCAGCAGCTCGCGGGGGGGGTCACCCCTCCACTTT
TRBV7-2	NA	TRBJ2-5	TRBD2	CASSSSSGETQYF	TGTGCCAGCAGCTCCTCTAGCGGGGAGACCCAGTACTTC
TRBV27	NA	TRBJ2-3	NA	CASSSQPDWLSTDTQYF	TGTGCCAGCAGTTCTCAACCCGACTGGCTAAGCACAGATACGCAGTATTTT
TRBV7-6	NA	TRBJ2-7	NA	CASSPLTDSSYEQYF	TGTGCCAGCAGCCCCTTGACTGATAGCTCCTACGAGCAGTACTTC
TRBV15	few	TRBJ2-1	TRBD2	CATSRAPDLAGGDNEQFF	TGTGCCACCAGCAGAGCACCGGACCTAGCGGGGGGGGACAATGAGCAGTTCTTC
TRBV6-5	NA	TRBJ1-2	TRBD1	CASSYSGRGDYGYTF	TGTGCCAGCAGTTACTCCGGCAGGGGGGACTATGGCTACACCTTC
TRBV6-6	once	TRBJ1-4	TRBD1	CASSIQGRNEKLFF	TGTGCCAGCAGTATACAGGGGAGGAATGAAAAACTGTTTTTT
TRBV4-1	once	TRBJ2-7	TRBD1	CASSQDPGQGSEQYF	TGCGCCAGCAGCCAAGATCCGGGACAGGGTTCCGAGCAGTACTTC
TRBV7-2	NA	TRBJ2-7	NA	CASSPQQGIAMGEQYF	TGTGCCAGCAGCCCTCAACAGGGAATCGCTATGGGGGAGCAGTACTTC
TRBV6-5	once	TRBJ1-4	TRBD1	CASSYRGQVTNEKLFF	TGTGCCAGCAGTTACCGCGGACAGGTAACTAATGAAAAACTGTTTTTT
TRBV6-1	NA	TRBJ1-3	NA	CASSEYGGGPQRNTIYF	TGTGCCAGCAGTGAATACGGGGGGGGGCCCCAAAGGAACACCATATATTTT
TRBV5-6	NA	TRBJ2-7	NA	CASSPLLSYSYEQYF	TGTGCCAGCAGCCCCCTACTTAGTTACTCCTACGAGCAGTACTTC
TRBV6-4	NA	TRBJ2-7	TRBD1	CASSGDRASEQYF	TGTGCCAGCAGTGGGGACAGGGCCAGTGAGCAGTACTTC
TRBV10-2	few	TRBJ1-1	NA	CASSEGRMNTEAFF	TGCGCCAGCAGTGAGGGCAGGATGAACACTGAAGCTTTCTTT
TRBV7-9	NA	TRBJ2-7	TRBD2	CSSSPPGTRSHEQYF	TGTTCCAGCAGCCCCCCCGGGACTAGATCCCACGAGCAGTACTTC
TRBV18	NA	TRBJ2-7	NA	CASSPLPPQTEQYF	TGTGCCAGCTCACCGCTGCCCCCACAGACGGAGCAGTACTTC
TRBV7-8	NA	TRBJ1-5	NA	CASSYFRGWVNRNSNQPQHF	TGTGCCAGCAGCTACTTCCGGGGGTGGGTCAACCGCAATAGCAATCAGCCCCAGCATTTT
TRBV11-3	few	TRBJ2-1	TRBD2	CASSLEGTSGGSSYNEQFF	TGTGCCAGCAGCTTAGAAGGGACTAGCGGGGGGAGCTCCTACAATGAGCAGTTCTTC
TRBV2	NA	TRBJ2-5	TRBD2	CASTEWGGLAGRETQYF	TGTGCCAGCACCGAATGGGGCGGTCTAGCGGGACGAGAGACCCAGTACTTC
TRBV7-9	once	TRBJ1-1	NA	CASSFSGEGAFF	TGTGCCAGCAGCTTCAGCGGGGAAGGAGCTTTCTTT
TRBV5-1	NA	TRBJ1-5	TRBD1	CASSPGQGSNNQPQHF	TGCGCCAGCAGCCCCGGACAGGGGAGTAACAATCAGCCCCAGCATTTT
TRBV9	NA	TRBJ2-2	NA	CASSTLGGNTGELFF	TGTGCCAGCAGCACCCTCGGCGGGAACACCGGGGAGCTGTTTTTT
TRBV6-6	few	TRBJ1-2	TRBD1	CASSYSGQPIYGYTF	TGTGCCAGCAGTTATTCGGGACAGCCGATCTATGGCTACACCTTC
TRBV7-2	few	TRBJ2-5	NA	CASSYSQETQYF	TGTGCCAGCAGTTATAGCCAAGAGACCCAGTACTTC
TRBV6-1	NA	TRBJ2-2	TRBD2	CGLAGELGTGELFF	TGTGGACTAGCGGGAGAATTGGGCACCGGGGAGCTGTTTTTT
TRBV19	NA	TRBJ1-2	TRBD1	CASSARDRATYGYTF	TGTGCCAGTAGTGCCCGGGACAGGGCTACCTATGGCTACACCTTC
TRBV11-2	NA	TRBJ2-7	TRBD1	CASSPGQARRSYEQYF	TGTGCCAGCAGCCCGGGACAGGCGCGGCGCTCCTACGAGCAGTACTTC
TRBV5-1	once	TRBJ2-3	NA	CASSLMPSPSTDTQYF	TGCGCCAGCAGCTTGATGCCTAGCCCTTCCACAGATACGCAGTATTTT
TRBV6-5	NA	TRBJ1-5	NA	CASSYNSNQPQHF	TGTGCCAGCAGTTATAATAGCAATCAGCCCCAGCATTTT
TRBV5-1	NA	TRBJ2-7	TRBD1	CASSVPGTGPEQYF	TGCGCCAGCAGCGTCCCCGGGACAGGGCCCGAGCAGTACTTC
TRBV30	NA	TRBJ2-2	NA	CAWSFLRTGRAGELFF	TGTGCCTGGAGTTTTCTTCGGACAGGGAGGGCCGGGGAGCTGTTTTTT
TRBV7-2	NA	TRBJ2-3	NA	CASSLRRGTDTQYF	TGTGCCAGCAGCTTGCGGCGCGGCACAGATACGCAGTATTTT